This T cell receptor (beta chain) was sequenced for a study of CDR3 diversity in severe acne. The sample holds one count of this clonotype. One entry per CDR3 protein results from TCRdb running MiXCR on the PCR reads. The sample consists of some 85,000 distinct CDR3 sequences, around 54% of them appearing once. The sequence derives from a male donor with severe acne vulgaris. The sample was blood.

CDR3 loop: CSARTSGRAVEQYF. CDR3 DNA sequence: TGCAGTGCCCGTACTAGCGGGAGAGCTGTGGAGCAGTACTTC. The rearrangement joins TRBV20-1 to TRBJ2-7; 11 nucleotides line up with TRBD2. Trimming took 6 bases from V and 7 from J; bases not matched to a gene: 11. CDR3 size: 14 residues. Germline V lookup: CDR1 DFQATT, CDR2 SNEGSKA (reference sequence).